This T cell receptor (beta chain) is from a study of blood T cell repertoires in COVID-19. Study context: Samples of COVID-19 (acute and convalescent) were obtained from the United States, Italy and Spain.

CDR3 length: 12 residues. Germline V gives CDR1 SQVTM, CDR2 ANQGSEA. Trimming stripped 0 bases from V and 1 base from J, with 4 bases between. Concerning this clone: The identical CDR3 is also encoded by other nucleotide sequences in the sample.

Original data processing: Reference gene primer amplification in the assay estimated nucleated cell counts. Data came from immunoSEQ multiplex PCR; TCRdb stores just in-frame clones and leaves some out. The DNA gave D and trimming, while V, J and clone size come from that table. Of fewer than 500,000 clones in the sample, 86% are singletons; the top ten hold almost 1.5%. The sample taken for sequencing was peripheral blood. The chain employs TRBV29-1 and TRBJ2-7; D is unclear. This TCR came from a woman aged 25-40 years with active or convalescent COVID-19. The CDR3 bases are TGCAGCGTTGAAGACTCTTCCTACGAGCAGTACTTC. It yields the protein CSVEDSSYEQYF.